This TCR beta chain appears in the sequencing data of a study of PD-1 blockade in classical Hodgkin lymphoma. Notes on this clone: Its cognate antigen is unknown.

The study, taken as a whole, reports: Diversity similar to that of newly diagnosed patients was seen at baseline in complete responders. Compared with healthy donors, newly diagnosed patients reportedly showed lower baseline TCR diversity.

Sequencing was performed with immunoSEQ multiplex PCR; in TCRdb, only in-frame clones are kept and a portion is missing. The sample shows roughly 100,000 clones, more than 85% of them seen only once. Sample time point: cycle 4 day 1 (C4D1), after 6 weeks of nivolumab. Every patient relapsed after autologous stem cell transplantation, and brentuximab vedotin exposure varied. The material sequenced was peripheral blood mononuclear cells (PBMCs), taken before the fourth cycle of nivolumab. The sequence derives from a human donor with classical Hodgkin lymphoma.

The CDR3 region has the DNA TGTGCCATCAGTGAGTCAGGGTCCGAGTATGGCTACACCTTC. This codes for CAISESGSEYGYTF. The chain couples TRBV10-3 to TRBJ1-2; no clear D gene. The V gene's germline CDR1 is ENHRY and CDR2 SYGVKD. Trimming shortened V by 0 bases and J by 5 bases, and 10 bases separated the two germline ends. The CDR3 covers 14 residues.